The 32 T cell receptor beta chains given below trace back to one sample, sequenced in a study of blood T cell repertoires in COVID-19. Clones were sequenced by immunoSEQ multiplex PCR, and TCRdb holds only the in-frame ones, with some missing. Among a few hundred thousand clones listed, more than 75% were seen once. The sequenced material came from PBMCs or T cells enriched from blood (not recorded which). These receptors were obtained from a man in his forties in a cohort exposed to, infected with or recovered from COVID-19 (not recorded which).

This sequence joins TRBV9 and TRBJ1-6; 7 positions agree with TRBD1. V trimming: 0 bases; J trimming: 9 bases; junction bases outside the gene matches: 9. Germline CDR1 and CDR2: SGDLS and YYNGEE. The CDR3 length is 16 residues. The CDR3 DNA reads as TGTGCCAGCAGCGTAGAAACAGGGGCCGTACGTTCACCCCTCCACTTT. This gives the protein CASSVETGAVRSPLHF.

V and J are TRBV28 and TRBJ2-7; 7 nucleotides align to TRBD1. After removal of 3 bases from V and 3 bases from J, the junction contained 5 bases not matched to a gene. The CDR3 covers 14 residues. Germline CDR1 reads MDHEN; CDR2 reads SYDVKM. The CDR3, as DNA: TGTGCCAGCAGTTTGGGCCCAGGGGGCTACGAGCAGTACTTC. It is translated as CASSLGPGGYEQYF.

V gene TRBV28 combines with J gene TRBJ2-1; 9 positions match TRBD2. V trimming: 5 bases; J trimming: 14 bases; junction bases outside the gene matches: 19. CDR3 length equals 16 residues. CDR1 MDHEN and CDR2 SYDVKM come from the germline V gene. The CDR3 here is CASSPGGSGSEKGKFF. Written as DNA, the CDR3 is TGTGCCAGCAGTCCCGGGGGTAGCGGGAGCGAAAAGGGGAAGTTCTTC.

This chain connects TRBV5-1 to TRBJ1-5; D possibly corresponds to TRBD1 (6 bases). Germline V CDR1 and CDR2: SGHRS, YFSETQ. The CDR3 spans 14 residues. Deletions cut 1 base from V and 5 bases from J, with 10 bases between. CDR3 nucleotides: TGCGCCAGCAGCTTGACTGGGGGCGATCAGCCCCAGCATTTT. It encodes CASSLTGGDQPQHF.

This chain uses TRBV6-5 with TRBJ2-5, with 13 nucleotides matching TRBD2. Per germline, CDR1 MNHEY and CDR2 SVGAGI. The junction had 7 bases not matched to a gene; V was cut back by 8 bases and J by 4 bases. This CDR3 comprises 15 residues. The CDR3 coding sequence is TGTGCCAGCTCGGGACTAGCGGGATCCAGAGAGACCCAGTACTTC. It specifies CASSGLAGSRETQYF.

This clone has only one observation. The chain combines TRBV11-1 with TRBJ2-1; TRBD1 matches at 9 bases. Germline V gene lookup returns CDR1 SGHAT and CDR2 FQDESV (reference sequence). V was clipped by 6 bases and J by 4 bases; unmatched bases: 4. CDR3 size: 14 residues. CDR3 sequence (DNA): TGTGCCAGCAGAAGACAGGGGGTTTACAATGAGCAGTTCTTC. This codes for CASRRQGVYNEQFF.

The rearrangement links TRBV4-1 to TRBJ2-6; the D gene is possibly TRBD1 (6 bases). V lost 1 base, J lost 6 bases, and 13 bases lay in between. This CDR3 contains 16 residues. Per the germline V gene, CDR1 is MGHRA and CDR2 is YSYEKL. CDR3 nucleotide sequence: TGCGCCAGCAGCCAAGTGGCCCAGGGGCAGGCCAACGTCCTGACTTTC. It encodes CASSQVAQGQANVLTF.

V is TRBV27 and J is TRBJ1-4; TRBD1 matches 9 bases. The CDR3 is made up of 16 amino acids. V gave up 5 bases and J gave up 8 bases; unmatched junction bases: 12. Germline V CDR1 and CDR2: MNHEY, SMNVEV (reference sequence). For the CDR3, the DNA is TGTGCCAGCAGTCCGATACCGGGACAGGGTCGAGAAAAACTGTTTTTT. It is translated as CASSPIPGQGREKLFF. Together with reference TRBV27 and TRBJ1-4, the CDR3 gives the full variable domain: EAQVTQNPRYLITVTGKKLTVTCSQNMNHEYMSWYRQDPGLGLRQIYYSMNVEVTDKGDVPEGYKVSRKEKRNFPLILESPSPNQTSLYFCASSPIPGQGREKLFFGSGTQLSVL.

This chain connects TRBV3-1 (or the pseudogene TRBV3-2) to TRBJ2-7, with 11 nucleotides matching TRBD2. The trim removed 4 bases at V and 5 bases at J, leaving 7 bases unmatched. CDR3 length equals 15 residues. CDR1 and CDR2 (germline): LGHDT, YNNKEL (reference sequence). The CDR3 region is CASSRQVLAGDEQYF. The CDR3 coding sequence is TGTGCCAGCAGCCGACAAGTACTAGCGGGGGACGAGCAGTACTTC.

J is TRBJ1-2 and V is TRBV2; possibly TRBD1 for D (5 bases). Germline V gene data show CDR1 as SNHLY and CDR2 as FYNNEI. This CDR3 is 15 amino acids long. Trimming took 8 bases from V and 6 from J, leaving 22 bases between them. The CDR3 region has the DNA TGTGCCAGCGGGCTAATCAGCCAGGGTCGCGATGGCTACACCTTC. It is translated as CASGLISQGRDGYTF.

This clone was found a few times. The CDR3 sequence: CASKNGQGAYEQYF. CDR3 in DNA: TGCGCCAGCAAAAACGGGCAGGGGGCCTACGAGCAGTACTTC. V usage is TRBV5-1 and J usage is TRBJ2-7; 7 positions agree with TRBD1. The V segment lost 6 bases and the J segment 2 bases; nucleotides outside the gene matches: 8. The CDR3 is 14 amino acids. Germline values: CDR1 SGHRS, CDR2 YFSETQ.

The CDR3 coding sequence is TGTGCCAGCAGTTTAGCTGTGGGGACAGGGGTAATGAACACTGAAGCTTTCTTT. The encoded protein is CASSLAVGTGVMNTEAFF. The rearrangement links TRBV27 to TRBJ1-1; TRBD1 agrees at 10 bases. Per the germline V gene, CDR1 is MNHEY and CDR2 is SMNVEV (reference sequence). With 2 bases clipped from V and 0 bases from J, the junction kept 9 bases outside the gene matches. The CDR3 runs to 18 residues.

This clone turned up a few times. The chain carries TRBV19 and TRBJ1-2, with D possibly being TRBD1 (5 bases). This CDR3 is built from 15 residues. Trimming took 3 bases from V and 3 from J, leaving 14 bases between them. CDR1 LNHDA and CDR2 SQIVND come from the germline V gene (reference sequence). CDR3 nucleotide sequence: TGTGCCAGTAGTATCCCTCCGCAGGGCGACTATGGCTACACCTTC. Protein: CASSIPPQGDYGYTF.

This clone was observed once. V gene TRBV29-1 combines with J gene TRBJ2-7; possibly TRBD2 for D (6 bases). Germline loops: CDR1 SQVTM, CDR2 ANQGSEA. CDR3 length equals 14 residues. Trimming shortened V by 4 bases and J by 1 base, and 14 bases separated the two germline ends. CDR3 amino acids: CSVARAGWSYEQYF. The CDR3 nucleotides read TGCAGCGTTGCTCGGGCGGGATGGTCCTACGAGCAGTACTTC.

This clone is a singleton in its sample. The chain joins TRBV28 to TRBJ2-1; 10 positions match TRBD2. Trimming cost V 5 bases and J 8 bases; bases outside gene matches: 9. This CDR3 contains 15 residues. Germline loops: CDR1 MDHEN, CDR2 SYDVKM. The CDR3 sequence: CASSRTSGAVDEQFF. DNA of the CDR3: TGTGCCAGCAGTCGGACTAGCGGAGCGGTAGATGAGCAGTTCTTC.

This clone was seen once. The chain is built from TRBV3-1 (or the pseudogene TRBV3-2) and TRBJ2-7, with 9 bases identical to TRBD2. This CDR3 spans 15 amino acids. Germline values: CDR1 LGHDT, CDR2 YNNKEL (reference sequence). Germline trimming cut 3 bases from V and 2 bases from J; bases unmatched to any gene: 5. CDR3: CASSQQTSGPYEQYF. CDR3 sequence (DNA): TGTGCCAGCAGCCAGCAGACTAGCGGACCCTACGAGCAGTACTTC.

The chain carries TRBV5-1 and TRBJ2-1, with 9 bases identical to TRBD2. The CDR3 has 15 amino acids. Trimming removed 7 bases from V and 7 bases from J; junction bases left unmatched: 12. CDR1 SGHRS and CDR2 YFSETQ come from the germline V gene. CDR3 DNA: TGCGCCAGCTTTAGCGGGAGCACCACTCAGAATGAGCAGTTCTTC. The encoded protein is CASFSGSTTQNEQFF.

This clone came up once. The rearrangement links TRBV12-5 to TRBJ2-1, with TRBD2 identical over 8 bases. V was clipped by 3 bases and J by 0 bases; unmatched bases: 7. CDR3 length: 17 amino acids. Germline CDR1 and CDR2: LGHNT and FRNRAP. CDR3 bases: TGTGCTAGTGGTTTAACGGGAGGGCCGGTCTCCTACAATGAGCAGTTCTTC. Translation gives CASGLTGGPVSYNEQFF.

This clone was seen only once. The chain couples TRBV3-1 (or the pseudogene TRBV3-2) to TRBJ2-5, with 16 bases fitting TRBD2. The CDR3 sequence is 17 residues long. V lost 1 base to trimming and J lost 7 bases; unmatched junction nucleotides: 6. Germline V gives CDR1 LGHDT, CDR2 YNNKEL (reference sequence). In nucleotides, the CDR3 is TGTGCCAGCAGCCAAGCGGGGACTAGCGGGAGGGAGGGGACCCAGTACTTC. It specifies CASSQAGTSGREGTQYF.

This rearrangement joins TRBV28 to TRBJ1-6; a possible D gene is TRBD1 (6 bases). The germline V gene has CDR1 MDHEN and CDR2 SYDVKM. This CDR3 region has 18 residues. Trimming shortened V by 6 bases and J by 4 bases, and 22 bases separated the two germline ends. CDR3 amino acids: CASRTKGGAGGYNSPLHF. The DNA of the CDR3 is TGTGCCAGCAGAACAAAAGGGGGGGCAGGTGGTTATAATTCACCCCTCCACTTT. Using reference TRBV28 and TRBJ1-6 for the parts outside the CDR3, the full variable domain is DVKVTQSSRYLVKRTGEKVFLECVQDMDHENMFWYRQDPGLGLRLIYFSYDVKMKEKGDIPEGYSVSREKKERFSLILESASTNQTSMYLCASRTKGGAGGYNSPLHFGNGTRLTVT.

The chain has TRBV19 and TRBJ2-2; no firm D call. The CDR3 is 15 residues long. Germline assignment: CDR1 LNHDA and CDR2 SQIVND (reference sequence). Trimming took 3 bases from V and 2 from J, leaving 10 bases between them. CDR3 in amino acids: CASSIGRVNTGELFF. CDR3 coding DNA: TGTGCCAGTAGTATCGGTCGGGTAAACACCGGGGAGCTGTTTTTT.

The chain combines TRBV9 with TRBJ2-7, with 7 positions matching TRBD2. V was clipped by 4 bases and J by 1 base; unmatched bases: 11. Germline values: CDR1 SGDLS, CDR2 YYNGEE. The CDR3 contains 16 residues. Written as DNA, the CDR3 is TGTGCCAGCAGCCCTTGGGGCGGGAGAGCATCCTACGAGCAGTACTTC. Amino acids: CASSPWGGRASYEQYF. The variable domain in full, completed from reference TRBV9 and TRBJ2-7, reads DSGVTQTPKHLITATGQRVTLRCSPRSGDLSVYWYQQSLDQGLQFLIQYYNGEERAKGNILERFSAQQFPDLHSELNLSSLELGDSALYFCASSPWGGRASYEQYFGPGTRLTVT.

The CDR3 sequence: CASSPGQGKGSYGYTF. The DNA of the CDR3 is TGTGCCAGCAGCCCGGGACAGGGCAAGGGTAGCTATGGCTACACCTTC. The gene calls are TRBV11-2 and TRBJ1-2; TRBD1 aligns across 9 bases. Germline lookup yields CDR1 SGHAT and CDR2 FQNNGV. J gave up 4 bases and V 5 bases, and 11 bases lay outside the gene matches. The CDR3 has 16 amino acids.

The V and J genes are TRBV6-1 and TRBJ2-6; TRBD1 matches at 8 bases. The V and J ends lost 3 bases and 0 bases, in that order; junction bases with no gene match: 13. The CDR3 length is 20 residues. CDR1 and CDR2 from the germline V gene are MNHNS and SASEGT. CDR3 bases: TGTGCCAGCAGTGAGCTATCTTGGACAGGGATCCTCTCTGGGGCCAACGTCCTGACTTTC. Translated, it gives CASSELSWTGILSGANVLTF.

CDR3 sequence: CASSLVGGGNTEAFF. Here the CDR3 DNA reads TGTGCCAGCAGCTTGGTCGGGGGTGGAAACACTGAAGCTTTCTTT. The rearrangement links TRBV5-6 to TRBJ1-1; tentatively, D is TRBD1 (5 bases). This CDR3 region has 15 residues. Trimming took 0 bases from V and 2 from J, leaving 11 bases between them. Germline V CDR1 and CDR2: SGHDT, YYEEEE.

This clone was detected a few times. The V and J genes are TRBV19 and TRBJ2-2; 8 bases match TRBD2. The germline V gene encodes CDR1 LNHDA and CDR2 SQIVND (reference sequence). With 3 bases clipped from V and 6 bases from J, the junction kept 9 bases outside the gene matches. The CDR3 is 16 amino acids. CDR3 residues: CASSIVASGSPGELFF. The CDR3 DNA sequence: TGTGCCAGTAGTATTGTAGCTAGCGGGTCCCCCGGGGAGCTGTTTTTT.

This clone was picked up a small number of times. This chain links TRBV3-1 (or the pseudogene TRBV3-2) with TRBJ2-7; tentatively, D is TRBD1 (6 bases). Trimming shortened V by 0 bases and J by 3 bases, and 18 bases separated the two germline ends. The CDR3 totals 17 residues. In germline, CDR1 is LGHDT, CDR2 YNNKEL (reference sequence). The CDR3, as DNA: TGTGCCAGCAGCCAAGATATGGGTGGGACAAGGGTCTACGAGCAGTACTTC. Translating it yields CASSQDMGGTRVYEQYF.

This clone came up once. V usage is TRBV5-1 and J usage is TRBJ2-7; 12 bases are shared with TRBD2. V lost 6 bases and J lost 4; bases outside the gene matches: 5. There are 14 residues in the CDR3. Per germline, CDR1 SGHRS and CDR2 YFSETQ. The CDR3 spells CASTGLAGTYEQYF. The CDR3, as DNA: TGCGCCAGCACCGGACTAGCGGGAACGTACGAGCAGTACTTC.

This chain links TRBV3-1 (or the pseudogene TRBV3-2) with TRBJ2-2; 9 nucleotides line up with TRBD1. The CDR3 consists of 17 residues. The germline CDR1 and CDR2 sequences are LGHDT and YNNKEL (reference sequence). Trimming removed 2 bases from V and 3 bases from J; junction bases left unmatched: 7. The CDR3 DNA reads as TGTGCCAGCAGCCAACCAGTAGACAGGGGGTACACCGGGGAGCTGTTTTTT. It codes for CASSQPVDRGYTGELFF.

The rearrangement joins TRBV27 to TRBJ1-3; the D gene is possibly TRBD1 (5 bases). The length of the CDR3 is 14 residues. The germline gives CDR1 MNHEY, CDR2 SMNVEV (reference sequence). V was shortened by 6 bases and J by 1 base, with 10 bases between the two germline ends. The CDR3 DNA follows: TGTGCCAGCAGGGGGCGTCTATCTGGAAACACCATATATTTT. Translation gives CASRGRLSGNTIYF.

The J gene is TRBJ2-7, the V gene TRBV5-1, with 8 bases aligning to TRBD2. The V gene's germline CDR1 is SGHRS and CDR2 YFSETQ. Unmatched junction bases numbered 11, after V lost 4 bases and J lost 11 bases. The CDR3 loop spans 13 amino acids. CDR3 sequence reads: CASSPPLAGWEYF. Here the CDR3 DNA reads TGCGCCAGCAGCCCGCCCTTAGCGGGATGGGAGTACTTC.

CDR3 sequence: CSVSGHSGYEQYF. The CDR3 nucleotides are TGCAGCGTTAGTGGACACAGTGGCTACGAGCAGTACTTC. This chain links TRBV29-1 with TRBJ2-7, with D possibly being TRBD1 (5 bases). Germline-derived CDR1 and CDR2 are SQVTM and ANQGSEA. This CDR3 contains 13 residues. V was clipped by 5 bases and J by 3 bases, with 14 bases between them.